Shown below are 26 T cell receptor beta chains from a single sample sequenced in a study of OX40 agonist ivuxolimab in advanced cancers. The assay was immunoSEQ multiplex PCR, and TCRdb's table has in-frame clones only and misses some. The table records about 48,000 clones, approximately 89% of them present only once. This specimen consisted of CD4+ or CD8+ T cells sorted from blood, obtained in a trial of the OX40 agonist ivuxolimab. The receptors were sampled from an adult with an advanced solid tumor such as melanoma, head and neck, liver or kidney cancer.

This clone was seen only a few times. This rearrangement joins TRBV15 to TRBJ2-5; D call uncertain. This CDR3 comprises 14 residues. With 0 bases removed from V and 5 bases from J, the gap between germline ends came to 10 bases. Germline V gene lookup returns CDR1 LNHNV and CDR2 YYDKDF (reference sequence). Written as DNA, the CDR3 is TGTGCCACCAGCAGAGATGGTGCCTTTGAGACCCAGTACTTC. Encoded protein: CATSRDGAFETQYF.

The rearrangement links TRBV29-1 to TRBJ1-1, with TRBD1 identical over 10 bases. V lost 6 bases to trimming and J lost 0 bases; unmatched junction nucleotides: 4. Germline V gene data show CDR1 as SQVTM and CDR2 as ANQGSEA. This CDR3 is built from 14 residues. The DNA of the CDR3 is TGCAGCGTCCTAGGGACAGGGGTGAACACTGAAGCTTTCTTT. Translation: CSVLGTGVNTEAFF.

The genes are TRBV19 and TRBJ2-1; D remains ambiguous. Trimming cost V 2 bases and J 1 base, with 9 bases left between them. Germline V CDR1 and CDR2: LNHDA, SQIVND (reference sequence). The CDR3 is 15 residues long. In DNA form, the CDR3 reads TGTGCCAGTAGTATACTTCTGACTTCCTACAATGAGCAGTTCTTC. Translated: CASSILLTSYNEQFF.

This rearrangement joins TRBV5-4 to TRBJ2-6, with D tentatively TRBD2 (6 bases). The CDR3 runs to 16 residues. CDR1 is SGHNT and CDR2 is YYREEE in the germline V gene (reference sequence). V gave up 4 bases and J gave up 0 bases, with 11 bases separating them. The CDR3 loop reads CASSPGTHSGANVLTF. In DNA form, the CDR3 reads TGTGCCAGCAGCCCCGGGACTCACTCTGGGGCCAACGTCCTGACTTTC.

The chain joins TRBV5-5 to TRBJ2-7, with TRBD1 matching 7 bases. The germline CDR1 and CDR2 sequences are SGHKS and YYEKEE (reference sequence). After removal of 3 bases from V and 6 bases from J, the junction contained 6 bases not matched to a gene. CDR3 length: 13 residues. In nucleotides, the CDR3 is TGTGCCAGCAGCTGGGACAGATGGTTCGAGCAGTACTTC. Amino acids: CASSWDRWFEQYF.

The V and J genes are TRBV19 and TRBJ1-3, with no clear D. CDR1 and CDR2 (germline): LNHDA, SQIVND (reference sequence). The CDR3 sequence is 15 residues long. V was clipped by 2 bases and J by 0 bases, with 8 bases between them. This CDR3 reads CASSIFGYSGNTIYF. The DNA for the CDR3 is TGTGCCAGTAGTATATTCGGCTACTCTGGAAACACCATATATTTT.

This rearrangement joins TRBV15 to TRBJ1-5; 7 bases map to TRBD1. V was pared by 6 bases and J by 3 bases, with 5 bases of the junction left unmatched. CDR3 length equals 14 residues. Germline V gene sequence: CDR1 LNHNV, CDR2 YYDKDF (reference sequence). The DNA of the CDR3 is TGTGCCACCAGTCCGGACAGGCACAATCAGCCCCAGCATTTT. Its translation is CATSPDRHNQPQHF.

The genes are TRBV10-2 and TRBJ1-6; D is perhaps TRBD1 (5 bases). The CDR3 consists of 15 residues. The germline CDR1 and CDR2 sequences are WSHSY and SAAADI. The ends were cut back, 2 bases at V and 10 bases at J, with 15 bases in the middle. In DNA, the CDR3 is TGCGCCAGCAGTGAGGTTCGCAGGGTTGACTCACCCCTCCACTTT. Translating gives CASSEVRRVDSPLHF.

This clone turned up a few times. The V gene is TRBV4-1, the J gene TRBJ2-7; D not resolved. From germline, CDR1 is MGHRA and CDR2 YSYEKL. Trimming shortened V by 0 bases and J by 4 bases, and 7 bases separated the two germline ends. This CDR3 spans 13 amino acids. The CDR3 sequence is CASSQDIRYEQYF. CDR3 coding DNA: TGCGCCAGCAGCCAAGATATCCGATACGAGCAGTACTTC.

The chain recombines TRBV11-3 with TRBJ2-1; TRBD1 is a possible D gene (5 bases). The V gene's germline CDR1 is SGHNT and CDR2 YENEEA. CDR3 length: 16 amino acids. Trimming removed 1 base from V and 0 bases from J, with 10 bases in between. The CDR3 is CASSLAQGSSYNEQFF. CDR3 bases: TGTGCCAGCAGCTTAGCTCAGGGCAGCTCCTACAATGAGCAGTTCTTC.

This chain connects TRBV7-9 to TRBJ2-1, with 13 bases matching TRBD2. Looked up from germline, CDR1 is SEHNR and CDR2 is FQNEAQ (reference sequence). V was pared by 3 bases and J by 0 bases, with 8 bases of the junction left unmatched. This CDR3 contains 19 residues. The CDR3 sequence: CASSFPTSGRVSSYNEQFF. The CDR3 coding sequence is TGTGCCAGCAGCTTCCCAACTAGCGGGAGGGTCTCCTCCTACAATGAGCAGTTCTTC.

The sample holds a few counts of this clone. The chain links TRBV27 to TRBJ2-1; TRBD1 or TRBD2 may be the D gene (5 bases each). Germline V CDR1 and CDR2: MNHEY, SMNVEV (reference sequence). Trimming cost V 6 bases and J 0 bases, with 9 bases left between them. The CDR3 is 14 amino acids. The CDR3 sequence: CASSWGSSYNEQFF. In DNA form, the CDR3 reads TGTGCCAGCAGCTGGGGGAGCTCCTACAATGAGCAGTTCTTC.

J is TRBJ1-4 and V is TRBV6-5, with D perhaps TRBD1 (6 bases). The CDR3 loop spans 14 amino acids. V was shortened by 0 bases and J by 8 bases, with 10 bases between the two germline ends. From germline, CDR1 is MNHEY and CDR2 SVGAGI. CDR3 DNA: TGTGCCAGCAGTTACTCGGCAGGGGAAGAAAAACTGTTTTTT. Its protein product is CASSYSAGEEKLFF.

V gene TRBV5-4 combines with J gene TRBJ1-1, with 7 bases identical to TRBD1. The CDR3 contains 18 residues. Germline trimming cut 4 bases from V and 0 bases from J; bases unmatched to any gene: 15. Germline V gene data show CDR1 as SGHNT and CDR2 as YYREEE (reference sequence). The CDR3 region is CASSPPGQPIRLNTEAFF. The CDR3 DNA reads as TGTGCCAGCAGCCCGCCGGGACAGCCCATTCGACTGAACACTGAAGCTTTCTTT.

V and J are TRBV9 and TRBJ2-3; no firm D call. V was shortened by 1 base and J by 1 base, with 13 bases between the two germline ends. This CDR3 is 16 amino acids long. Germline V CDR1 and CDR2: SGDLS, YYNGEE. The CDR3, as DNA: TGTGCCAGCAGCGTAAGGTTCGGTGCGGGCACAGATACGCAGTATTTT. This gives the protein CASSVRFGAGTDTQYF.

V is TRBV25-1 and J is TRBJ1-1; perhaps TRBD1 as D (6 bases). The germline CDR1 and CDR2 sequences are MGHDK and SYGVNS. V was pared by 4 bases and J by 3 bases, with 9 bases between. The CDR3 is 13 amino acids. For the CDR3, the DNA is TGTGCCAGCAGTGGACAGGTCGACACTGAAGCTTTCTTT. It codes for CASSGQVDTEAFF.

This chain joins TRBV29-1 and TRBJ2-7; D may be TRBD2 (5 bases). Germline CDR1 SQVTM, CDR2 ANQGSEA. V lost 5 bases to trimming and J lost 5 bases, with 16 bases between them. This CDR3 spans 13 amino acids. In nucleotides, the CDR3 is TGCAGCGTTACACCCACTAGAACGGACGAGCAGTACTTC. Amino acids: CSVTPTRTDEQYF.

V and J are TRBV15 and TRBJ1-2, with 7 nucleotides matching TRBD1. The germline V gene encodes CDR1 LNHNV and CDR2 YYDKDF (reference sequence). The V segment lost 1 base and the J segment 7 bases; nucleotides outside the gene matches: 6. There are 14 residues in the CDR3. CDR3 DNA sequence: TGTGCCACCAGCAGAGCCGACAGGGTCGGTGGCTACACCTTC. It codes for CATSRADRVGGYTF.

V gene TRBV6-6 combines with J gene TRBJ1-2, with a tentative D call TRBD1 (6 bases). Trimming removed 6 bases from V and 7 bases from J, with 21 bases in between. The CDR3 consists of 15 residues. Per the germline V gene, CDR1 is MNHNY and CDR2 is SVGAGI (reference sequence). CDR3 coding DNA: TGTGCCAGCAGCGCGATAGGGGGGTCCCTCTCTGGCTACACCTTC. Translating gives CASSAIGGSLSGYTF.

The chain recombines TRBV7-9 with TRBJ1-1, with D tentatively TRBD1 (5 bases). The length of the CDR3 is 15 residues. In germline, CDR1 is SEHNR, CDR2 FQNEAQ (reference sequence). Trimming shortened V by 1 base and J by 0 bases, and 9 bases separated the two germline ends. CDR3 coding DNA: TGTGCCAGCAGCTTAGTGGGGGGGATGAACACTGAAGCTTTCTTT. Translated: CASSLVGGMNTEAFF.

The chain is built from TRBV6-5 and TRBJ1-2; 7 bases agree with TRBD1. J lost 6 bases, V lost 5 bases, and 12 bases had no gene match. The germline V gene has CDR1 MNHEY and CDR2 SVGAGI. The CDR3 spans 15 residues. CDR3 sequence: CASSQQRQGPNGYTF. The CDR3 DNA follows: TGTGCCAGCAGTCAACAAAGACAGGGCCCCAATGGCTACACCTTC.

This clone was picked up one time. This chain connects TRBV4-1 to TRBJ1-6; D unclear. With 0 bases removed from V and 9 bases from J, the gap between germline ends came to 0 bases. Germline V lookup: CDR1 MGHRA, CDR2 YSYEKL. This CDR3 comprises 11 residues. The CDR3 DNA follows: TGCGCCAGCAGCCAAGATTCACCCCTCCACTTT. Translating it yields CASSQDSPLHF.

The genes are TRBV2 and TRBJ2-5; 10 bases agree with TRBD1. With V trimmed by 7 bases and J by 1 base, 18 bases remained unmatched. Germline V lookup: CDR1 SNHLY, CDR2 FYNNEI. CDR3 length equals 19 residues. The CDR3 coding sequence is TGTGCCAGCAATGCACCGGGACAGGGGATTTTCATTGTCCAAGAGACCCAGTACTTC. The encoded protein is CASNAPGQGIFIVQETQYF.

The rearrangement uses TRBV4-1 and TRBJ1-1; D remains unclear. The CDR3 consists of 13 residues. CDR1 MGHRA and CDR2 YSYEKL come from the germline V gene. The V end lost 2 bases, the J end lost 0 bases, and 4 bases lay between the germline ends. The CDR3 DNA reads TGCGCCAGCAGCCAACTGGTGAACACTGAAGCTTTCTTT. Its translation: CASSQLVNTEAFF.

The J gene is TRBJ1-1, the V gene TRBV29-1, with TRBD1 as a possible D gene (5 bases). Germline V lookup: CDR1 SQVTM, CDR2 ANQGSEA. Trimming stripped 4 bases from V and 6 bases from J, with 12 bases between. The CDR3 extends over 12 amino acids. CDR3 region: CSVVGGGAEAFF. The CDR3 DNA follows: TGCAGCGTTGTGGGGGGTGGGGCTGAAGCTTTCTTT.

This rearrangement joins TRBV18 to TRBJ2-3, with 7 bases that match TRBD1. The V and J ends lost 5 bases and 2 bases, in that order; junction bases with no gene match: 13. CDR3 length equals 17 residues. The germline V gene encodes CDR1 KGHSH and CDR2 LQKENI. CDR3: CASSRQGPVTLTDTQYF. In nucleotides, the CDR3 is TGTGCCAGCTCAAGACAGGGACCGGTCACCCTCACAGATACGCAGTATTTT.